The subject of this entry is one T cell receptor (beta chain). The sample belongs to a study of shared clonotypes between healthy human individuals. A deep-level run was used for the assay. PCR replicates performed on unsorted PBMC used 300 to 350 ng DNA, roughly 27,000 T cell genomes. Some clones are missing from TCRdb's copy, which holds only in-frame ones; the method was immunoSEQ multiplex PCR. Altogether approximately 500,000 clones are present, 60% to 80% being singletons, with the ten largest covering about an eighth. Germline trimming cut 5 bases from V and 2 bases from J; bases unmatched to any gene: 2. The CDR3 is 16 amino acids. Germline V gene lookup returns CDR1 MDHEN and CDR2 SYDVKM.

Sequenced input: PBMCs. The rearrangement uses TRBV28 and TRBJ2-1, with TRBD2 matching over 14 bases. This sequence was found in a woman aged 35 to 49 in good health. Some clones in this sample may be carry-over from other donors' samples. CDR3 in amino acids: CASSGTSGSTYNEQFF. The CDR3 bases are TGTGCCAGCAGTGGGACTAGCGGGAGTACCTACAATGAGCAGTTCTTC. Filled out from reference TRBV28 and TRBJ2-1, the complete variable domain reads DVKVTQSSRYLVKRTGEKVFLECVQDMDHENMFWYRQDPGLGLRLIYFSYDVKMKEKGDIPEGYSVSREKKERFSLILESASTNQTSMYLCASSGTSGSTYNEQFFGPGTRLTVL.